This T cell receptor beta chain was sequenced in a study of identifying expanded T cells in peripheral blood. As concerns this clone: Its antigen is not known.

During the collection period, no donor immune events like infections were recorded. Here immunoSEQ multiplex PCR was the method, and the copy in TCRdb shows in-frame clones only, minus some. Among 45,000 to 60,000 clones listed, about four fifths were seen once. This CDR3 is built from 20 residues. The junction had 19 bases not matched to a gene; V was cut back by 0 bases and J by 4 bases. Overall study findings and caveats: Differentially abundant clones: 0.95 to 1.5 between replicates, 15 to 17 at roughly 2 weeks, 19 at four.

The rearrangement uses TRBV23-1 and TRBJ1-1, with 8 bases matching TRBD1. TRBV23-1 belongs to the ORF category, with a function that is uncertain. The receptor's source is a person aged 18-70 years in good health. Sequenced: blood. This CDR3 reads CASSQSPTGDDFTGSTEAFF. In DNA form, the CDR3 reads TGCGCCAGCAGTCAATCTCCGACAGGGGACGATTTTACAGGGAGCACTGAAGCTTTCTTT.